These T cell receptor beta chains were read from a single sample in a study of cytomegalovirus exposure and HLA in healthy donors. Profiled with immunoSEQ multiplex PCR; TCRdb holds only in-frame clones, not every one. Of more than 95,000 clones in the sample, less than 85% were seen once. Sequencing was carried out using PBMCs. The receptors derive from a man aged 50 to 59 in good health and CMV-seropositive. Both conserved end residues are part of each CDR3. The order of the fields is CDR3 protein, CDR3 DNA, V gene, CDR3 length, clone size, D gene, J gene. D genes are given only for firm matches. Not every row has a clone size; where given, it reads once, few, many or a size class.

cdr3_aa: CASSDPAGGSYNEQFF
cdr3_nt: TGTGCCAGCAGTGACCCGGCAGGGGGCTCCTACAATGAGCAGTTCTTC
v_call: TRBV2
cdr3_length: 16
clone_size: -
d_call: TRBD1
j_call: TRBJ2-1

cdr3_aa: CASRNGETNTEAFF
cdr3_nt: TGTGCCAGCCGCAACGGGGAGACGAACACTGAAGCTTTCTTT
v_call: TRBV6-5
cdr3_length: 14
clone_size: few
d_call: -
j_call: TRBJ1-1

cdr3_aa: CASNWAVNTGELFF
cdr3_nt: TGTGCCAGCAATTGGGCAGTCAACACCGGGGAGCTGTTTTTT
v_call: TRBV11-2
cdr3_length: 14
clone_size: -
d_call: -
j_call: TRBJ2-2

cdr3_aa: CASSPQGAEYYGYTF
cdr3_nt: TGTGCCAGCTCCCCACAGGGGGCAGAGTACTATGGCTACACCTTC
v_call: TRBV18
cdr3_length: 15
clone_size: -
d_call: TRBD1
j_call: TRBJ1-2

cdr3_aa: CASSIAGRGLNTDTQYF
cdr3_nt: TGTGCCAGTAGTATAGCGGGCAGGGGGCTGAACACAGATACGCAGTATTTT
v_call: TRBV19
cdr3_length: 17
clone_size: few
d_call: TRBD1
j_call: TRBJ2-3

cdr3_aa: CASSPAGLTEAFF
cdr3_nt: TGTGCCAGCAGTCCTGCAGGGCTCACTGAAGCTTTCTTT
v_call: TRBV2
cdr3_length: 13
clone_size: -
d_call: -
j_call: TRBJ1-1

cdr3_aa: CASSLRPGKGEQYF
cdr3_nt: TGTGCCAGCAGTTTACGGCCAGGGAAGGGCGAGCAGTACTTC
v_call: TRBV27
cdr3_length: 14
clone_size: -
d_call: -
j_call: TRBJ2-7

cdr3_aa: CASSYSGQGAAHEQYF
cdr3_nt: TGTGCCAGCAGTTACTCGGGACAGGGGGCTGCCCACGAGCAGTACTTC
v_call: TRBV27
cdr3_length: 16
clone_size: -
d_call: TRBD1
j_call: TRBJ2-7

cdr3_aa: CASSLGLAGAYEQYF
cdr3_nt: TGTGCCAGCAGCTTGGGACTAGCGGGGGCCTACGAGCAGTACTTC
v_call: TRBV7-9
cdr3_length: 15
clone_size: -
d_call: TRBD2
j_call: TRBJ2-7

cdr3_aa: CASSLGQGPYNEQFF
cdr3_nt: TGTGCCAGCAGCTTAGGACAGGGTCCTTACAATGAGCAGTTCTTC
v_call: TRBV7-2
cdr3_length: 15
clone_size: few
d_call: TRBD1
j_call: TRBJ2-1

cdr3_aa: CASSQDPRGRGPDTQYF
cdr3_nt: TGCGCCAGCAGCCAAGACCCCAGGGGGCGCGGCCCAGATACGCAGTATTTT
v_call: TRBV4-1
cdr3_length: 17
clone_size: -
d_call: TRBD1
j_call: TRBJ2-3

cdr3_aa: CASSKPSGNTIYF
cdr3_nt: TGTGCCAGCAGTAAGCCCTCTGGAAACACCATATATTTT
v_call: TRBV25-1
cdr3_length: 13
clone_size: -
d_call: -
j_call: TRBJ1-3

cdr3_aa: CASSQEPGLNTGELFF
cdr3_nt: TGCGCCAGCAGCCAAGAACCCGGACTTAACACCGGGGAGCTGTTTTTT
v_call: TRBV4-1
cdr3_length: 16
clone_size: -
d_call: -
j_call: TRBJ2-2

cdr3_aa: CASSPSATGHSQPQHF
cdr3_nt: TGTGCCAGCTCACCCTCCGCTACAGGGCATAGTCAGCCCCAGCATTTT
v_call: TRBV18
cdr3_length: 16
clone_size: -
d_call: -
j_call: TRBJ1-5

cdr3_aa: CASSYGTDFRYEQYF
cdr3_nt: TGCGCCAGCAGCTACGGGACAGATTTTAGATACGAGCAGTACTTC
v_call: TRBV5-1
cdr3_length: 15
clone_size: -
d_call: TRBD1
j_call: TRBJ2-7

cdr3_aa: CASTEQGADTGELFF
cdr3_nt: TGCGCCAGCACCGAACAGGGGGCGGACACCGGGGAGCTGTTTTTT
v_call: TRBV5-1
cdr3_length: 15
clone_size: few
d_call: TRBD1
j_call: TRBJ2-2

cdr3_aa: CASARTSGRANEQFF
cdr3_nt: TGTGCCAGCGCACGGACTAGCGGGAGGGCCAATGAGCAGTTCTTC
v_call: TRBV7-9
cdr3_length: 15
clone_size: -
d_call: TRBD2
j_call: TRBJ2-1

cdr3_aa: CASSVREGGSRDEQFF
cdr3_nt: TGTGCCAGCAGCGTCAGGGAGGGGGGCTCGCGGGATGAGCAGTTCTTC
v_call: TRBV9
cdr3_length: 16
clone_size: few
d_call: -
j_call: TRBJ2-1

cdr3_aa: CASSSGTGGYEQYF
cdr3_nt: TGTGCCAGCAGTTCAGGGACAGGGGGCTACGAGCAGTACTTC
v_call: TRBV6-5
cdr3_length: 14
clone_size: -
d_call: TRBD1
j_call: TRBJ2-7

cdr3_aa: CASSTGQISTDTQYF
cdr3_nt: TGTGCCAGCAGCACAGGACAGATAAGCACAGATACGCAGTATTTT
v_call: TRBV7-9
cdr3_length: 15
clone_size: -
d_call: -
j_call: TRBJ2-3

cdr3_aa: CASSLVSGRETQYF
cdr3_nt: TGTGCCAGCAGCTTGGTGTCAGGGCGGGAGACCCAGTACTTC
v_call: TRBV11-2
cdr3_length: 14
clone_size: -
d_call: -
j_call: TRBJ2-5

cdr3_aa: CASSSAGELGAFF
cdr3_nt: TGTGCCAGCAGTTCCGCGGGGGAGCTTGGAGCTTTCTTT
v_call: TRBV28
cdr3_length: 13
clone_size: -
d_call: -
j_call: TRBJ1-1

cdr3_aa: CAVVSLDYEQYF
cdr3_nt: TGTGCCGTAGTATCACTTGACTACGAGCAGTACTTC
v_call: TRBV27
cdr3_length: 12
clone_size: -
d_call: -
j_call: TRBJ2-7

cdr3_aa: CASSPRDRLDYGYTF
cdr3_nt: TGTGCCAGCTCACCACGGGACAGGTTAGACTATGGCTACACCTTC
v_call: TRBV18
cdr3_length: 15
clone_size: -
d_call: TRBD1
j_call: TRBJ1-2

cdr3_aa: CASSPPVRSYEQYF
cdr3_nt: TGTGCCAGCAGTCCTCCGGTAAGATCTTACGAGCAGTACTTC
v_call: TRBV6-5
cdr3_length: 14
clone_size: -
d_call: -
j_call: TRBJ2-7

cdr3_aa: CASRQGGYEQYF
cdr3_nt: TGTGCCAGTCGACAGGGTGGCTACGAGCAGTACTTC
v_call: TRBV28
cdr3_length: 12
clone_size: -
d_call: TRBD1
j_call: TRBJ2-7

cdr3_aa: CASSQDLSGEQYF
cdr3_nt: TGCGCCAGCAGCCAAGATTTAAGCGGCGAGCAGTACTTC
v_call: TRBV4-1
cdr3_length: 13
clone_size: few
d_call: -
j_call: TRBJ2-7

cdr3_aa: CASSQVRGHEQYF
cdr3_nt: TGCGCCAGCAGCCAAGTCAGGGGCCACGAGCAGTACTTC
v_call: TRBV4-1
cdr3_length: 13
clone_size: -
d_call: -
j_call: TRBJ2-7

cdr3_aa: CASRTGTGRYNSPLHF
cdr3_nt: TGTGCCAGCCGGACAGGGACTGGCCGTTATAATTCACCCCTCCACTTT
v_call: TRBV7-2
cdr3_length: 16
clone_size: -
d_call: TRBD1
j_call: TRBJ1-6

cdr3_aa: CASSSRGETQYF
cdr3_nt: TGTGCCAGCAGTTCGCGGGGAGAGACCCAGTACTTC
v_call: TRBV6-5
cdr3_length: 12
clone_size: -
d_call: -
j_call: TRBJ2-5

cdr3_aa: CASRLGQGRRQTQYF
cdr3_nt: TGTGCCAGTAGACTCGGACAGGGTAGGAGGCAGACCCAGTACTTC
v_call: TRBV19
cdr3_length: 15
clone_size: -
d_call: TRBD1
j_call: TRBJ2-5

cdr3_aa: CASSEGRGHSGGYTF
cdr3_nt: TGCGCCAGCAGTGAGGGCAGGGGGCATTCTGGAGGCTACACCTTC
v_call: TRBV10-1
cdr3_length: 15
clone_size: -
d_call: TRBD1
j_call: TRBJ1-2

cdr3_aa: CASSPRQFTAGANVLTF
cdr3_nt: TGTGCCAGCAGCCCTCGACAGTTTACGGCTGGGGCCAACGTCCTGACTTTC
v_call: TRBV9
cdr3_length: 17
clone_size: -
d_call: -
j_call: TRBJ2-6

cdr3_aa: CASSLGTVSNQPQHF
cdr3_nt: TGTGCCAGCTCACTCGGGACAGTTAGCAATCAGCCCCAGCATTTT
v_call: TRBV18
cdr3_length: 15
clone_size: -
d_call: TRBD1
j_call: TRBJ1-5

cdr3_aa: CASSFAGTVSYEQYF
cdr3_nt: TGCGCCAGCAGCTTCGCCGGGACAGTCTCCTACGAGCAGTACTTC
v_call: TRBV5-1
cdr3_length: 15
clone_size: -
d_call: TRBD1
j_call: TRBJ2-7

cdr3_aa: CASRSRDRNLYGYTF
cdr3_nt: TGTGCCAGCCGATCGAGGGACAGGAACCTCTATGGCTACACCTTC
v_call: TRBV6-6
cdr3_length: 15
clone_size: -
d_call: TRBD1
j_call: TRBJ1-2

cdr3_aa: CATSSDRGTEAFF
cdr3_nt: TGTGCCACCAGCAGCGACAGGGGGACTGAAGCTTTCTTT
v_call: TRBV15
cdr3_length: 13
clone_size: -
d_call: TRBD1
j_call: TRBJ1-1

cdr3_aa: CASSEVGEAFF
cdr3_nt: TGTGCCAGCAGTGAGGTCGGGGAAGCTTTCTTT
v_call: TRBV6-1
cdr3_length: 11
clone_size: few
d_call: -
j_call: TRBJ1-1

cdr3_aa: CAISESLPGYTEQYF
cdr3_nt: TGTGCCATCAGTGAGTCACTTCCAGGGTATACCGAGCAGTACTTC
v_call: TRBV10-3
cdr3_length: 15
clone_size: -
d_call: -
j_call: TRBJ2-7

cdr3_aa: CASSPIGTGKDHGYTF
cdr3_nt: TGTGCCAGCTCACCTATCGGGACAGGCAAGGACCATGGCTACACCTTC
v_call: TRBV18
cdr3_length: 16
clone_size: -
d_call: TRBD1
j_call: TRBJ1-2

cdr3_aa: CASSPGQGSQPQHF
cdr3_nt: TGTGCCAGCAGCCCCGGACAGGGGAGCCAGCCCCAGCATTTT
v_call: TRBV5-5
cdr3_length: 14
clone_size: -
d_call: TRBD1
j_call: TRBJ1-5

cdr3_aa: CASSLAGRAPSYNEQFF
cdr3_nt: TGTGCCAGCAGCTTGGCCGGGCGGGCGCCCTCCTACAATGAGCAGTTCTTC
v_call: TRBV5-8
cdr3_length: 17
clone_size: -
d_call: -
j_call: TRBJ2-1